This entry lists 6 T cell receptor beta chains sequenced from one sample in a study of identical twins. TCRdb called the 5' RACE reads again in MiXCR, with one record for every CDR3 protein. The repertoire consists of fewer than 500,000 distinct CDR3 sequences, with more than 13% occurring once and the leading ten covering approximately 1%. A further study also used this sample, focusing on yellow fever vaccine responses in identical twins.

The specimen was CD4+ T cells sorted from blood. The receptors were sampled from a woman under 30 in good health.

The rearrangement links TRBV3-1 to TRBJ2-3; TRBD1 aligns across 8 bases. The CDR3 has 18 amino acids. Germline CDR1 LGHDT, CDR2 YNNKEL (reference sequence). The CDR3: CTLSLGQGASGDTDTQYF. CDR3 bases: TGTACCCTCAGTTTAGGGCAGGGGGCGAGCGGAGACACAGATACGCAGTATTTT.

This clonotype was recorded a few times. The chain couples TRBV7-9 to TRBJ2-7; 11 bases agree with TRBD1. After removal of 3 bases from V and 3 bases from J, the junction contained 4 bases not matched to a gene. This CDR3 contains 15 residues. CDR1 SEHNR and CDR2 FQNEAQ come from the germline V gene (reference sequence). In DNA, the CDR3 is TGTGCCAGCAGCTTGCCCGGGACAGGGGGCTACGAGCAGTACTTC. This gives the protein CASSLPGTGGYEQYF.

The table lists this clonotype with many counts. CDR3 DNA sequence: TGCAGTGCTAGAGCGGCTGTGATTGAGCAGTTCTTC. Protein product: CSARAAVIEQFF. The V call is TRBV20-1, the J call TRBJ2-1; D ambiguous. This CDR3 region has 12 residues. V gave up 1 base and J gave up 9 bases, with 10 bases separating them. Germline-derived CDR1 and CDR2 are DFQATT and SNEGSKA (reference sequence).

This chain links TRBV5-1 with TRBJ1-4; unclear D gene. The CDR3 extends over 14 amino acids. The germline gives CDR1 SGHRS, CDR2 YFSETQ. V lost 2 bases and J 2 bases, leaving 7 bases between the germline ends. The CDR3 DNA sequence: TGCGCCAGCAGCTTCGGGTACACTAATGAAAAACTGTTTTTT. Its translation: CASSFGYTNEKLFF.

This clonotype was detected many times. The genes are TRBV7-2 and TRBJ1-6; D unclear. Trimming took off 7 bases at V and 5 bases at J, with 21 bases between the two ends. CDR3 length: 17 residues. The V gene's germline CDR1 is SGHTA and CDR2 FQGNSA. The CDR3 sequence: CASNAYPGMAHNSPLHF. CDR3 in DNA: TGTGCCAGCAACGCTTATCCGGGGATGGCGCATAATTCACCCCTCCACTTT. Full variable domain (rest looked up from reference TRBV7-2 and TRBJ1-6): GAGVSQSPSNKVTEKGKDVELRCDPISGHTALYWYRQSLGQGLEFLIYFQGNSAPDKSGLPSDRFSAERTGGSVSTLTIQRTQQEDSAVYLCASNAYPGMAHNSPLHFGNGTRLTVT.

J is TRBJ2-1 and V is TRBV10-1; D is perhaps TRBD2 (7 bases). Per germline, CDR1 WNHNN and CDR2 SYGVQD (reference sequence). The CDR3 runs 15 residues. V was cut by 0 bases and J by 2 bases, with 8 bases left in between. As DNA, the CDR3 is TGCGCCAGCAGTGAGTCGCGGGGGCCCTACAATGAGCAGTTCTTC. This codes for CASSESRGPYNEQFF.